The present T cell receptor beta chain was sequenced within a study of early T cells in non-severe SARS-CoV-2 infection. TCRdb independently ran MiXCR on the 5' RACE reads; one entry per CDR3 protein. This table has fewer than 70,000 distinct CDR3 sequences, approximately 12% appearing once. This clonotype was seen repeatedly, ten times or more. CDR1 SGHRS and CDR2 YFSETQ come from the germline V gene. The CDR3 runs 15 residues. Trimming left V 4 bases short and J 0 bases short, with 12 bases between. This chain uses TRBV5-1 with TRBJ2-3; possible D gene TRBD1, 6 bases. The specimen sequenced was whole blood. The clonotype was recovered from an adult who was a healthcare worker with PCR-confirmed SARS-CoV-2 infection or an uninfected control (not recorded which). In DNA form, the CDR3 reads TGCGCCAGCAGCGACGGGACACCTAGCACAGATACGCAGTATTTT. Translated, it gives CASSDGTPSTDTQYF.